The 30 T cell receptor beta chains below all came from one sample that was sequenced in a study of blood T cell repertoires in COVID-19. Assay: immunoSEQ multiplex PCR; the TCRdb copy retains only in-frame clones and omits some. Of about 98,000 clones listed, roughly 80% are singletons. Sequenced sample: peripheral blood. These receptors came from a woman aged 80 or over with acute or convalescent COVID-19.

This chain links TRBV15 with TRBJ2-1; 10 bases match TRBD1. The V gene's germline CDR1 is LNHNV and CDR2 YYDKDF (reference sequence). This CDR3 comprises 14 residues. V gave up 8 bases and J gave up 9 bases; unmatched junction bases: 10. The CDR3 spells CATHRDRGLGEQFF. The CDR3 coding sequence is TGTGCCACCCACCGAGACAGGGGGCTTGGTGAGCAGTTCTTC.

The CDR3 DNA reads as TGTGCCACCAGTGATAGGACAGGAACGGGTGGCTACACCTTC. It codes for CATSDRTGTGGYTF. The chain recombines TRBV24-1 with TRBJ1-2; 7 bases line up with TRBD1. Germline lookup yields CDR1 KGHDR and CDR2 SFDVKD. The junction had 7 bases not matched to a gene; V was cut back by 3 bases and J by 7 bases. This CDR3 comprises 14 residues.

The rearrangement joins TRBV30 to TRBJ1-4, with a possible D match to TRBD1 (5 bases). The CDR3 consists of 14 residues. V was clipped by 0 bases and J by 4 bases, with 9 bases between them. CDR1 is GTSNPN, CDR2 SVGIG, per germline (reference sequence). Here the CDR3 DNA reads TGTGCCTGGAGTGTGGGGGGGAATAATGAAAAACTGTTTTTT. It encodes CAWSVGGNNEKLFF. Full variable domain (missing parts from reference TRBV30 and TRBJ1-4): SQTIHQWPATLVQPVGSPLSLECTVEGTSNPNLYWYRQAAGRGLQLLFYSVGIGQISSEVPQNLSASRPQDRQFILSSKKLLLSDSGFYLCAWSVGGNNEKLFFGSGTQLSVL.

The J gene is TRBJ2-3, the V gene TRBV13, with 9 bases identical to TRBD2. From germline, CDR1 is PRHDT and CDR2 FYEKMQ (reference sequence). The CDR3 extends over 18 amino acids. Germline trimming cut 5 bases from V and 3 bases from J; bases unmatched to any gene: 15. The CDR3: CASSTASVAGARTDTQYF. The CDR3 region has the DNA TGTGCCAGCAGCACAGCCTCCGTAGCGGGGGCCCGGACAGATACGCAGTATTTT.

The chain couples TRBV27 to TRBJ1-4; 10 bases map to TRBD1. This CDR3 contains 17 residues. Germline V gene sequence: CDR1 MNHEY, CDR2 SMNVEV (reference sequence). The junction had 8 bases not matched to a gene; V was cut back by 5 bases and J by 2 bases. This chain's CDR3 is CASSRTGTGVTNEKLFF. The CDR3 nucleotides are TGTGCCAGCAGTAGAACCGGGACAGGGGTCACTAATGAAAAACTGTTTTTT.

This chain links TRBV2 with TRBJ1-1; no clear D. Germline assignment: CDR1 SNHLY and CDR2 FYNNEI. V lost 1 base to trimming and J lost 9 bases, with 15 bases between them. This CDR3 contains 14 residues. CDR3 residues: CASSEVATPGKAFF. In nucleotides, the CDR3 is TGTGCCAGCAGTGAAGTGGCCACCCCAGGAAAAGCTTTCTTT.

The V call is TRBV2, the J call TRBJ1-1, with D possibly TRBD1 on 5 matching bases. The V and J ends lost 0 bases and 4 bases respectively, with 12 bases between them. The CDR3 covers 15 residues. Germline values: CDR1 SNHLY, CDR2 FYNNEI. This CDR3 reads CASSEAGRVGTEAFF. The CDR3 DNA reads as TGTGCCAGCAGTGAAGCGGGCAGGGTGGGCACTGAAGCTTTCTTT.

On this clone: A junction boundary mismatches the germline segment, possibly from a read error. The rearrangement links TRBV5-1 to TRBJ1-4; 10 positions agree with TRBD1. The CDR3 totals 15 residues. CDR1 is SGHRS and CDR2 is YFSETQ in the germline V gene. DNA of the CDR3: TGCGCCAGCACCTTGACCGGGACAGGGGTTGAAAAACTGTTTTTT. As protein: CASTLTGTGVEKLFF.

This sequence joins TRBV15 and TRBJ1-2; D is ambiguous. The CDR3 runs to 14 residues. Germline values: CDR1 LNHNV, CDR2 YYDKDF (reference sequence). Trimming removed 1 base at V and 3 bases at J, with 9 bases between. Here the CDR3 DNA reads TGTGCCACCAGCAGAGGGGTGGGCGACTATGGCTACACCTTC. This sequence encodes CATSRGVGDYGYTF.

The chain recombines TRBV7-2 with TRBJ1-2, with unresolved D. The CDR3 is 13 residues long. The V gene's germline CDR1 is SGHTA and CDR2 FQGNSA. V was clipped by 2 bases and J by 8 bases, with 12 bases between them. Written as DNA, the CDR3 is TGTGCCAGCAGCTTACAGTATAGCTCGGGCTACACCTTC. This translates into CASSLQYSSGYTF.

The rearrangement joins TRBV10-3 to TRBJ2-7, with 16 bases matching TRBD2. Germline assignment: CDR1 ENHRY and CDR2 SYGVKD. The ends lost 0 bases at V and 4 bases at J; junction bases unmatched: 6. This CDR3 contains 18 residues. The CDR3 DNA follows: TGTGCCATCAGTGAGTCGTTGGGACTAGCGGGGGGGTTGTACGAGCAGTACTTC. Residues: CAISESLGLAGGLYEQYF.

This clone occurred once. The genes are TRBV5-4 and TRBJ2-5, with a weak D call TRBD2 (5 bases). Germline CDR1 reads SGHNT; CDR2 reads YYREEE (reference sequence). V lost 4 bases to trimming and J lost 5 bases, with 15 bases between them. The CDR3 loop spans 14 amino acids. CDR3 nucleotides: TGTGCCAGCAGCACCCAGACGGGGAGCGAGACCCAGTACTTC. Its protein product is CASSTQTGSETQYF. The full variable domain, rest sourced from reference TRBV5-4 and TRBJ2-5, is ETGVTQSPTHLIKTRGQQVTLRCSSQSGHNTVSWYQQALGQGPQFIFQYYREEENGRGNFPPRFSGLQFPNYSSELNVNALELDDSALYLCASSTQTGSETQYFGPGTRLLVL.

This chain uses TRBV5-1 with TRBJ2-7, with 8 bases fitting TRBD2. V shed 3 bases, J shed 6 bases, and the junction held 11 bases outside the gene matches. This CDR3 comprises 15 residues. Germline V lookup: CDR1 SGHRS, CDR2 YFSETQ. The CDR3 loop reads CASSSRGLEGSEQYF. CDR3 coding DNA: TGCGCCAGCAGCTCGAGGGGACTAGAGGGTAGCGAGCAGTACTTC.

The rearrangement joins TRBV30 to TRBJ1-1; D not resolved. The ends were cut back, 4 bases at V and 1 base at J, with 10 bases in the middle. The germline V gene has CDR1 GTSNPN and CDR2 SVGIG (reference sequence). This CDR3 contains 13 residues. This chain's CDR3 is CAWNLYGNTEAFF. The CDR3 DNA reads as TGTGCCTGGAATTTGTACGGGAACACTGAAGCTTTCTTT.

The chain links TRBV5-5 to TRBJ2-3; unclear D gene. Germline V CDR1 and CDR2: SGHKS, YYEKEE (reference sequence). V lost 4 bases, J lost 6 bases, and 9 bases lay in between. The CDR3 extends over 12 amino acids. CDR3 in DNA: TGTGCCAGCAGCCTCCGGGTGGATACGCAGTATTTT. Translated: CASSLRVDTQYF.

The chain employs TRBV7-9 and TRBJ2-3, with D possibly matching TRBD2 (5 bases). Germline values: CDR1 SEHNR, CDR2 FQNEAQ (reference sequence). There are 14 residues in the CDR3. The V end was cut by 2 bases, the J end by 2 bases, with 8 bases between. The CDR3 region is CASSLSSDTDTQYF. The DNA for the CDR3 is TGTGCCAGCAGCTTAAGTAGCGACACAGATACGCAGTATTTT.

The rearrangement joins TRBV28 to TRBJ1-1, with D tentatively TRBD1 (6 bases). CDR1 MDHEN and CDR2 SYDVKM come from the germline V gene. The length of the CDR3 is 15 residues. Trimming shortened V by 4 bases and J by 3 bases, and 15 bases separated the two germline ends. The CDR3 here is CASSSPPGQHTEAFF. The CDR3 DNA reads as TGTGCCAGCAGTTCGCCACCGGGACAACACACTGAAGCTTTCTTT.

The J gene is TRBJ1-6, the V gene TRBV2; 7 bases are shared with TRBD1. CDR1 and CDR2 (germline): SNHLY, FYNNEI. There are 15 residues in the CDR3. V trimming: 11 bases; J trimming: 0 bases; junction bases outside the gene matches: 7. The CDR3 reads CAGKTGSSYNSPLHF. For the CDR3, the DNA is TGTGCCGGGAAGACAGGGTCCTCCTATAATTCACCCCTCCACTTT.

In DNA form, the CDR3 reads TGTGCCAGCAGTTTTCCATACCAGCTCAGGGGCGGGAGTGAAAAACTGTTTTTT. Amino acids: CASSFPYQLRGGSEKLFF. V gene TRBV28 combines with J gene TRBJ1-4, with D perhaps TRBD1 (6 bases). V shed 3 bases and J shed 7 bases, with 24 bases lying between them. Germline V gene lookup returns CDR1 MDHEN and CDR2 SYDVKM. The CDR3 totals 18 residues.

V is TRBV2 and J is TRBJ2-3, with D possibly TRBD1 on 5 matching bases. V was pared by 6 bases and J by 0 bases, with 13 bases between. CDR1 and CDR2 from the germline V gene are SNHLY and FYNNEI. The CDR3 spans 15 residues. CDR3 coding DNA: TGTGCCAGCAGGGACATGCGGCGTAGCACAGATACGCAGTATTTT. This codes for CASRDMRRSTDTQYF.

This chain links TRBV6-2 or TRBV6-3 with TRBJ2-5; 9 positions match TRBD1. Germline values: CDR1 MNHEY, CDR2 SVGEGT. The J segment lost 7 bases and the V segment lost 5 bases, leaving 8 bases of the junction unmatched. The CDR3 contains 14 residues. CDR3 DNA sequence: TGTGCCAGCAGTGGGACAGGGAGGCGTGGGACCCAGTACTTC. Amino acids: CASSGTGRRGTQYF.

The chain links TRBV5-1 to TRBJ2-1; 9 bases are shared with TRBD1. V lost 1 base, J lost 5 bases, and 7 bases stayed unmatched. Per the germline V gene, CDR1 is SGHRS and CDR2 is YFSETQ. The CDR3 spans 16 residues. This CDR3 reads CASSLSPGQGNNEQFF. Here the CDR3 DNA reads TGCGCCAGCAGCTTGTCTCCGGGACAGGGCAACAATGAGCAGTTCTTC.

This rearrangement joins TRBV27 to TRBJ1-1; a weak D match, TRBD1 (5 bases). This CDR3 comprises 14 residues. CDR1 is MNHEY and CDR2 is SMNVEV in the germline V gene (reference sequence). V was clipped by 4 bases and J by 0 bases, with 9 bases between them. The CDR3, as DNA: TGTGCCAGCAGTTGGAGGGGCATGAACACTGAAGCTTTCTTT. Amino acids: CASSWRGMNTEAFF.

The gene calls are TRBV5-6 and TRBJ1-2, with TRBD1 as a possible D gene (5 bases). V lost 1 base and J lost 6, with 7 bases in between. Germline lookup yields CDR1 SGHDT and CDR2 YYEEEE. CDR3 size: 12 residues. The DNA of the CDR3 is TGTGCCAGCAGCTTGCAAGGGGATGGCTACACCTTC. Protein product: CASSLQGDGYTF. Using reference TRBV5-6 and TRBJ1-2 for the parts outside the CDR3, the full variable domain is DAGVTQSPTHLIKTRGQQVTLRCSPKSGHDTVSWYQQALGQGPQFIFQYYEEEERQRGNFPDRFSGHQFPNYSSELNVNALLLGDSALYLCASSLQGDGYTFGSGTRLTVV.

The chain uses TRBV3-1 (or the pseudogene TRBV3-2) and TRBJ1-3; 7 bases are shared with TRBD1. There are 13 residues in the CDR3. Germline CDR1 is LGHDT and CDR2 is YNNKEL (reference sequence). Losses at the gene ends were 5 bases for V and 6 bases for J; bases not matched to a gene: 4. The CDR3 reads CASSAGQPNTIYF. For the CDR3, the DNA is TGTGCCAGCAGCGCGGGACAGCCAAACACCATATATTTT.

This chain connects TRBV18 to TRBJ2-1; 7 bases are a match to TRBD1. Per germline, CDR1 KGHSH and CDR2 LQKENI. There are 14 residues in the CDR3. V shed 0 bases, J shed 8 bases, and the junction held 4 bases outside the gene matches. CDR3 coding DNA: TGTGCCAGCTCACCACCAGGGGGCTTCGATGAGCAGTTCTTC. Translation gives CASSPPGGFDEQFF. The whole variable domain, remainder taken from reference TRBV18 and TRBJ2-1, is NAGVMQNPRHLVRRRGQEARLRCSPMKGHSHVYWYRQLPEEGLKFMVYLQKENIIDESGMPKERFSAEFPKEGPSILRIQQVVRGDSAAYFCASSPPGGFDEQFFGPGTRLTVL.

There are a few counts of this clone. The rearrangement uses TRBV11-2 and TRBJ1-4; D call uncertain. This CDR3 has 18 residues. V shed 1 base and J shed 6 bases, with 21 bases lying between them. CDR1 is SGHAT, CDR2 FQNNGV, per germline. This chain's CDR3 is CASSLVSGRGFSYEKLFF. CDR3 DNA: TGTGCCAGCAGCTTAGTATCCGGCAGAGGATTTTCATATGAAAAACTGTTTTTT.

The J gene is TRBJ2-1, the V gene TRBV7-2, with a tentative D call TRBD1 (6 bases). The CDR3 is 15 amino acids. Between the trimmed V and J ends, which lost 3 bases and 9 bases, there was a span of 18 bases. CDR1 and CDR2 (germline): SGHTA, FQGNSA. The CDR3, as DNA: TGTGCCAGCAGCTTTACACAGGGCTATGAACGTGAGCAGTTCTTC. Encoded protein: CASSFTQGYEREQFF.

This clone has only a few counts. The chain joins TRBV7-9 to TRBJ1-1, with TRBD1 matching 11 bases. Losses at the gene ends were 4 bases for V and 1 base for J; bases not matched to a gene: 2. This CDR3 contains 15 residues. Germline V gene sequence: CDR1 SEHNR, CDR2 FQNEAQ (reference sequence). Here the CDR3 DNA reads TGTGCCAGCAGCTCGGGACAGGGGGGGAACACTGAAGCTTTCTTT. It codes for CASSSGQGGNTEAFF.

The chain combines TRBV28 with TRBJ1-2, with 7 bases that match TRBD1. Germline trimming cut 6 bases from V and 5 bases from J; bases unmatched to any gene: 12. Germline lookup yields CDR1 MDHEN and CDR2 SYDVKM. The CDR3 is 15 residues long. The CDR3 nucleotides are TGTGCCAGCAGGTCTACAGGGGCGAACACTTATGGCTACACCTTC. Residues: CASRSTGANTYGYTF.